The 24 T cell receptor beta chains below all came from one sample that was sequenced in a study of neurological immune-mediated disorders (dated by TCRdb to the late 2010s). The library came from 5' RACE. The sequencing machine was an Illumina HiSeq 2500. TCRdb reprocessed the public reads (quality trimming at Q25 with fastp, clone calling with MiXCR) and kept in-frame beta chains. Here each entry gathers all rows of one CDR3 protein and keeps the most common genes and DNA. This sample holds tens of thousands of distinct CDR3 sequences; approximately 3.7% were observed only once. The leading ten clones occupy just over 2.5% of the sample. The sequencing sample was made of PBMCs. These receptors originate from a man aged 45-60 years with multiple sclerosis.

At least ten counts were recorded for this clonotype. This rearrangement joins TRBV9 to TRBJ2-5, with D perhaps TRBD1 (6 bases). The CDR3 extends over 16 amino acids. V lost 1 base and J lost 5, with 18 bases in between. Germline CDR1 SGDLS, CDR2 YYNGEE. The CDR3 region is CASSVSPGTGLETQYF. The CDR3 DNA is TGTGCCAGCAGCGTATCGCCAGGCACAGGGCTGGAGACCCAGTACTTC.

This clonotype was detected ten times or more. V gene TRBV7-2 combines with J gene TRBJ2-7, with TRBD2 matching over 12 bases. Germline V gene data show CDR1 as SGHTA and CDR2 as FQGNSA. The CDR3 is 15 residues long. V dropped 2 bases and J dropped 6; count of bases not matched to a gene: 5. CDR3 loop: CASSLFLAGGREQYF. For the CDR3, the DNA is TGTGCCAGCAGCTTATTCCTAGCGGGGGGGCGCGAGCAGTACTTC.

This clonotype was seen at least ten times. This chain uses TRBV7-9 with TRBJ2-5, with a weak D call TRBD2 (6 bases). Between the trimmed V and J ends, which lost 7 bases and 4 bases, there was a span of 13 bases. The CDR3 totals 13 residues. The germline gives CDR1 SEHNR, CDR2 FQNEAQ (reference sequence). The CDR3, as DNA: TGTGCCAGCAATCGCGGGGAAGCAGAGACCCAGTACTTC. Residues: CASNRGEAETQYF.

This clonotype was seen repeatedly, ten times or more. The chain joins TRBV20-1 to TRBJ2-7; D is unclear. V lost 1 base and J lost 6, with 13 bases in between. The CDR3 is made up of 13 amino acids. Germline V gives CDR1 DFQATT, CDR2 SNEGSKA (reference sequence). CDR3 sequence reads: CSARGPMGFEQYF. The CDR3 DNA follows: TGCAGTGCTAGAGGTCCGATGGGGTTCGAGCAGTACTTC.

At least ten counts were recorded for this clonotype. The V call is TRBV20-1, the J call TRBJ2-3, with D perhaps TRBD2 (6 bases). Germline loops: CDR1 DFQATT, CDR2 SNEGSKA (reference sequence). The length of the CDR3 is 15 residues. The germline V and J ends were trimmed by 6 bases and 4 bases, with 20 bases remaining between them. The CDR3 reads CSATFGGAGSDTQYF. CDR3 nucleotide sequence: TGCAGTGCCACCTTTGGAGGGGCCGGCTCAGATACGCAGTATTTT.

This clonotype came up many times. This chain uses TRBV6-5 with TRBJ1-2, with D perhaps matching TRBD1 (5 bases). CDR3 length: 17 amino acids. Germline V gene sequence: CDR1 MNHEY, CDR2 SVGAGI. Deletions cut 0 bases from V and 5 bases from J, with 19 bases between. The CDR3 reads CASSYSNTGKRGYGYTF. DNA for the CDR3: TGTGCCAGCAGTTACTCGAATACGGGGAAACGGGGGTATGGCTACACCTTC.

This clonotype was recorded many times. The V call is TRBV27, the J call TRBJ1-6; tentative D call: TRBD1 (6 bases). The germline V and J ends were trimmed by 5 bases and 10 bases, with 18 bases remaining between them. Germline V gene sequence: CDR1 MNHEY, CDR2 SMNVEV (reference sequence). The CDR3 spans 15 residues. Here the CDR3 DNA reads TGTGCCAGCAGTCAAGGGGGATGGGGTGGATCACCCCTCCACTTT. This sequence encodes CASSQGGWGGSPLHF.

This clonotype was observed a handful of times. This chain connects TRBV7-6 to TRBJ2-7, with 8 nucleotides matching TRBD1. Germline trimming cut 3 bases from V and 6 bases from J; bases unmatched to any gene: 4. The CDR3 runs 13 residues. Germline CDR1 reads SGHVS; CDR2 reads FNYEAQ. The chain's CDR3 is CASSLEDRAEQYF. Here the CDR3 DNA reads TGTGCCAGCAGCTTGGAGGACAGGGCCGAGCAGTACTTC. Supplemented by reference TRBV7-6 and TRBJ2-7, the full variable domain reads GAGVSQSPRYKVTKRGQDVALRCDPISGHVSLYWYRQALGQGPEFLTYFNYEAQQDKSGLPNDRFSAERPEGSISTLTIQRTEQRDSAMYRCASSLEDRAEQYFGPGTRLTVT.

This clonotype was observed at least ten times. The chain combines TRBV20-1 with TRBJ2-7; the match to TRBD1 covers 7 bases. The germline gives CDR1 DFQATT, CDR2 SNEGSKA (reference sequence). Trimming at V came to 3 bases and at J to 3 bases, leaving 2 bases not matched to a gene. The CDR3 covers 12 residues. The CDR3, as DNA: TGCAGTGCTAGTGGGGACAGCTACGAGCAGTACGTC. It encodes CSASGDSYEQYV.

The chain recombines TRBV7-2 with TRBJ1-2; 8 bases fit TRBD1. The CDR3 has 15 residues. The germline V gene has CDR1 SGHTA and CDR2 FQGNSA. The junction had 10 bases not matched to a gene; V was cut back by 4 bases and J by 6 bases. This CDR3 is CASSYGQGISNGYTF. CDR3 bases: TGTGCCAGCAGCTACGGACAGGGAATTTCGAATGGCTACACCTTC.

This clonotype was seen many times. This rearrangement joins TRBV4-1 to TRBJ1-5, with 9 nucleotides matching TRBD1. This CDR3 is 19 amino acids long. V trimming: 0 bases; J trimming: 0 bases; junction bases outside the gene matches: 9. Germline V CDR1 and CDR2: MGHRA, YSYEKL. The CDR3 loop reads CASSQELGQGKNSNQPQHF. The DNA of the CDR3 is TGCGCCAGCAGCCAAGAATTAGGACAGGGGAAAAATAGCAATCAGCCCCAGCATTTT.

This clonotype counts as large (0.1 to 1%). The chain carries TRBV3-1 and TRBJ2-1, with D tentatively TRBD1 (5 bases). The germline CDR1 and CDR2 sequences are LGHDT and YNNKEL (reference sequence). The V end lost 3 bases, the J end lost 9 bases, and 12 bases lay between the germline ends. The CDR3 has 13 amino acids. CDR3 DNA: TGTGCCAGCAGCCAGGCCAGGGTTACTGAGCAGTTCTTC. Translation gives CASSQARVTEQFF.

In its sample, this clonotype was seen many times. This chain links TRBV4-2 with TRBJ1-1, with D unresolved. CDR3 length: 13 residues. V was trimmed by 0 bases and J by 8 bases, leaving 10 bases between them. Germline V gene lookup returns CDR1 LGHNA and CDR2 YNFKEQ. CDR3 sequence reads: CASSQERMTEAFF. For the CDR3, the DNA is TGTGCCAGCAGCCAAGAACGGATGACCGAAGCTTTCTTT.

V gene TRBV20-1 combines with J gene TRBJ2-2, with D hard to call. The V end lost 5 bases, the J end lost 0 bases, and 7 bases lay between the germline ends. CDR3 length equals 13 residues. Germline assignment: CDR1 DFQATT and CDR2 SNEGSKA (reference sequence). This CDR3 reads CSAYHANTGELFF. CDR3 DNA: TGCAGTGCTTACCACGCGAACACCGGGGAGCTGTTTTTT.

This clonotype has a count of ten or more. V usage is TRBV6-5 and J usage is TRBJ2-6; 9 nucleotides line up with TRBD1. J gave up 2 bases and V 7 bases, and 3 bases lay outside the gene matches. Germline lookup yields CDR1 MNHEY and CDR2 SVGAGI. The CDR3 runs to 15 residues. The CDR3 sequence: CASTRDRAGANVLTF. DNA for the CDR3: TGTGCCAGCACCAGGGACAGGGCTGGGGCCAACGTCCTGACTTTC.

This clonotype was detected many times. The chain joins TRBV6-2 or TRBV6-3 to TRBJ2-1; the match to TRBD2 covers 8 bases. V shed 2 bases, J shed 4 bases, and the junction held 7 bases outside the gene matches. The germline gives CDR1 MNHEY, CDR2 SVGEGT. The CDR3 length is 16 residues. The CDR3 protein is CASSYGSGGLYNEQFF. The CDR3 nucleotides are TGTGCCAGCAGTTACGGGAGCGGGGGTCTATACAATGAGCAGTTCTTC.

This clonotype was counted at least ten times. The chain recombines TRBV9 with TRBJ2-7; D remains ambiguous. Germline V gene data show CDR1 as SGDLS and CDR2 as YYNGEE. The V and J ends lost 3 bases and 3 bases respectively, with 10 bases between them. The CDR3 is 13 amino acids. The CDR3 region is CASSAGPLYEQYF. The CDR3 DNA sequence: TGTGCCAGCAGCGCCGGCCCCCTCTACGAGCAGTACTTC. The full variable domain, its missing parts supplied by reference TRBV9 and TRBJ2-7, is DSGVTQTPKHLITATGQRVTLRCSPRSGDLSVYWYQQSLDQGLQFLIQYYNGEERAKGNILERFSAQQFPDLHSELNLSSLELGDSALYFCASSAGPLYEQYFGPGTRLTVT.

There are many counts of this clonotype. This chain uses TRBV20-1 with TRBJ2-6; D gene uncertain. The V and J ends lost 1 base and 0 bases respectively, with 7 bases between them. This CDR3 has 15 amino acids. Germline values: CDR1 DFQATT, CDR2 SNEGSKA (reference sequence). The CDR3 nucleotides read TGCAGTGCTAGAGCCACATTCTCTGGGGCCAACGTCCTGACTTTC. It translates to CSARATFSGANVLTF.

This clonotype showed up many times. The chain has TRBV20-1 and TRBJ2-5; possibly TRBD1 for D (6 bases). This CDR3 spans 14 amino acids. Germline CDR1 is DFQATT and CDR2 is SNEGSKA (reference sequence). The V gene lost 1 base and the J gene lost 8 bases, with 17 bases spanning the gap. For the CDR3, the DNA is TGCAGTGCTAGAGCTGGGGGCCGCCGTGAAACCCAGTACTTC. Its translation is CSARAGGRRETQYF.

This clonotype was seen ten or more times. The chain has TRBV20-1 and TRBJ2-1; D is perhaps TRBD2 (7 bases). V lost 6 bases and J lost 2, with 17 bases in between. The CDR3 is 15 residues long. Germline lookup yields CDR1 DFQATT and CDR2 SNEGSKA (reference sequence). CDR3 DNA sequence: TGCAGTGCAAGGGGGGGGCTTTCCCCCTACAATGAGCAGTTCTTC. Encoded protein: CSARGGLSPYNEQFF.

This clonotype was seen at least ten times. CDR3 nucleotide sequence: TGCGCCAGCAGTGAGTCGACATGGCAGGGGCTGTACGTC. Protein product: CASSESTWQGLYV. V usage is TRBV10-2 and J usage is TRBJ2-7; D is possibly TRBD1 (6 bases). Germline V gene lookup returns CDR1 WSHSY and CDR2 SAAADI. This CDR3 is 13 amino acids long. V was shortened by 0 bases and J by 12 bases, with 15 bases between the two germline ends.

This clonotype showed up many times. V usage is TRBV20-1 and J usage is TRBJ2-2; 10 positions match TRBD2. The CDR3 contains 13 residues. V trimming: 6 bases; J trimming: 5 bases; junction bases outside the gene matches: 3. Germline V gives CDR1 DFQATT, CDR2 SNEGSKA (reference sequence). The CDR3 here is CSAERGGTGELFF. The CDR3 nucleotides read TGCAGTGCGGAGCGGGGGGGGACCGGGGAGCTGTTTTTT.

This sequence joins TRBV5-1 and TRBJ2-5; the D is unclear. V dropped 5 bases and J dropped 7 bases, with 18 bases sitting between them. The germline CDR1 and CDR2 sequences are SGHRS and YFSETQ. This CDR3 comprises 14 residues. The CDR3 coding sequence is TGCGCCAGCAGGGCCATCAGGAGCCGCCGGACCCAGTACTTC. Amino acids: CASRAIRSRRTQYF. Together with reference TRBV5-1 and TRBJ2-5, the CDR3 gives the full variable domain: KAGVTQTPRYLIKTRGQQVTLSCSPISGHRSVSWYQQTPGQGLQFLFEYFSETQRNKGNFPGRFSGRQFSNSRSEMNVSTLELGDSALYLCASRAIRSRRTQYFGPGTRLLVL.

In this sample, this clonotype turned up many times. The J gene is TRBJ2-7, the V gene TRBV20-1; 7 bases align to TRBD2. After removal of 2 bases from V and 6 bases from J, the junction contained 10 bases not matched to a gene. CDR1 DFQATT and CDR2 SNEGSKA come from the germline V gene (reference sequence). This CDR3 region has 14 residues. CDR3 loop: CSARSVRGEREQYF. CDR3 nucleotides: TGCAGTGCTAGATCGGTCCGGGGGGAACGCGAGCAGTACTTC.